The entry below gives a single T cell receptor (beta chain) sequence along with its context. Its antigen remains unidentified. This sample was included in a study of cytomegalovirus exposure and HLA in healthy donors. Regarding the study as a whole: In vitro data verified a few CMV-associated chains as specific for CMV antigens. The classifier was said to identify cytomegalovirus status with high specificity and sensitivity.

Clones were read by immunoSEQ multiplex PCR, and TCRdb kept only the in-frame ones, dropping some. This sample carries roughly 48,000 clones, around 94% of them seen once, and the ten largest clones take about 8%. The sample comprised PBMCs. The clonotype originates from a woman aged 18-29 years in good health and CMV-seropositive.

The CDR3 region has the DNA TGTGCCACCCGACAAACTAGCACAGATACGCAGTATTTT. Translated, it gives CATRQTSTDTQYF. The chain couples TRBV11-2 to TRBJ2-3; no reliable D call. Between the trimmed V and J ends, which lost 10 bases and 0 bases, there was a span of 11 bases. The CDR3 extends over 13 amino acids. Looked up from germline, CDR1 is SGHAT and CDR2 is FQNNGV.